At least ten counts were recorded for the clone carrying this T cell receptor beta chain. Its matching antigen is unknown. With 10-nucleotide random UMIs included, cDNA was synthesized by 5'RACE. TCRdb analysed the 5' RACE reads with MiXCR anew, one entry per CDR3 protein. The table has about 21,000 distinct CDR3 sequences, around 6.2% seen once. This sample stems from a study of neurological immune-mediated disorders. Study-level results: Private repertoires in all groups were suggested by the absence of shared CDR3 amino acid sequences among expanded clones across subjects. Levels of TCR clonal expansion peaked in HTLV-1-associated myelopathy and reached their lowest in multiple sclerosis, under those of healthy controls.

The V gene lost 4 bases and the J gene lost 4 bases, with 9 bases spanning the gap. CDR1 SGHKS and CDR2 YYEKEE come from the germline V gene (reference sequence). The CDR3 loop spans 12 amino acids. Each sorted-subset library came from 800,000 to 1,000,000 CD4+ or CD8+ T cells. This chain connects TRBV5-5 to TRBJ2-7, with D possibly being TRBD1 (6 bases). Sequencing was performed on CD8+ T cells from blood. The clonotype originates from a man in his late teens or twenties in good health. CDR3 DNA: TGTGCCAGCAGCCAGACAGGATACGAGCAGTACTTC. Protein sequence: CASSQTGYEQYF.